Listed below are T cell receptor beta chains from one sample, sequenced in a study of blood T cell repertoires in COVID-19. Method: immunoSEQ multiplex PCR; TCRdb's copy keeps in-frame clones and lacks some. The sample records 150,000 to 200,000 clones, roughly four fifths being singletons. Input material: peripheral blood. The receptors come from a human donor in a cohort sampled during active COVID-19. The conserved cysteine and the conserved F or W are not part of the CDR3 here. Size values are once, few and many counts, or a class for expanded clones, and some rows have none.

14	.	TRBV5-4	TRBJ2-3	ASSSPGQGPTDTQY
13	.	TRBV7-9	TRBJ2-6	ASNLNRAGANVLT
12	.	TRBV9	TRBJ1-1	ASSETGANTEAF
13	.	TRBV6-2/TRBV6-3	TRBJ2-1	ASSYSRGYYNEQF
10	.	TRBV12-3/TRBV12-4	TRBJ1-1	ASTFYGAEAF
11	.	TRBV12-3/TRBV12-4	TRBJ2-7	ASSATGGNEQY
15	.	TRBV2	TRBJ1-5	ASSEALYGQSNQPQH
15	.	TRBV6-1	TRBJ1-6	ASSEIEGAVNNSPLH
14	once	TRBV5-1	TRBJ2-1	ASSFGGTGENNEQF
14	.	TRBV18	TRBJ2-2	ASSPGLAMNTGELF
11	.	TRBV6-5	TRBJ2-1	ASRITTGNEQF
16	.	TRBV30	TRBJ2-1	AWSGQTLPSGAYNEQF
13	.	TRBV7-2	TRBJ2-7	ASSLVSGQPYEQY
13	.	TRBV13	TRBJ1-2	ASSPYEVSNYGYT
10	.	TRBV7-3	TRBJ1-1	ASSSSGTEAF
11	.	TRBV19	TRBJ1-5	ASSSGVDQPQH
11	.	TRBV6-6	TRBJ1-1	ASTWGGHTEAF
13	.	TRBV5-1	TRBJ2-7	ASSLEQGATYEQY
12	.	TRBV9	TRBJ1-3	ASSPESSGNTIY
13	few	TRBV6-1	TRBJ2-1	ASSEAWGGLAEQF
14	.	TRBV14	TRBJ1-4	ASSRFRDRAGEKLF